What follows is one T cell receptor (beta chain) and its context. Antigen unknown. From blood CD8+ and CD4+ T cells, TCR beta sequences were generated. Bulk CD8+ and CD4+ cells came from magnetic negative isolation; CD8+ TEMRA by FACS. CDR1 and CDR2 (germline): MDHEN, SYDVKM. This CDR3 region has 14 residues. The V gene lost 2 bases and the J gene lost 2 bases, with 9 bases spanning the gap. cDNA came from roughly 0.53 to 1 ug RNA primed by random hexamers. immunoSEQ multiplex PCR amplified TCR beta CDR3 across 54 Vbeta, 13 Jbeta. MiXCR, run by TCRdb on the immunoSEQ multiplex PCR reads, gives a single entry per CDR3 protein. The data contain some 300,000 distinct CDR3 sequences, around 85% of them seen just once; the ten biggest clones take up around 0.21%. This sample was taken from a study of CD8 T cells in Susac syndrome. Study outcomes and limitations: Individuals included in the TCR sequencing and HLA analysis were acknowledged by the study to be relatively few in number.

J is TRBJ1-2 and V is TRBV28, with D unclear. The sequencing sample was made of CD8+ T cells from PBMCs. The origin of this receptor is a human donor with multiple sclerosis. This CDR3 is CASSLPGENYGYTF. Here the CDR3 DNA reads TGTGCCAGCAGTTTACCGGGAGAGAACTATGGCTACACCTTC.